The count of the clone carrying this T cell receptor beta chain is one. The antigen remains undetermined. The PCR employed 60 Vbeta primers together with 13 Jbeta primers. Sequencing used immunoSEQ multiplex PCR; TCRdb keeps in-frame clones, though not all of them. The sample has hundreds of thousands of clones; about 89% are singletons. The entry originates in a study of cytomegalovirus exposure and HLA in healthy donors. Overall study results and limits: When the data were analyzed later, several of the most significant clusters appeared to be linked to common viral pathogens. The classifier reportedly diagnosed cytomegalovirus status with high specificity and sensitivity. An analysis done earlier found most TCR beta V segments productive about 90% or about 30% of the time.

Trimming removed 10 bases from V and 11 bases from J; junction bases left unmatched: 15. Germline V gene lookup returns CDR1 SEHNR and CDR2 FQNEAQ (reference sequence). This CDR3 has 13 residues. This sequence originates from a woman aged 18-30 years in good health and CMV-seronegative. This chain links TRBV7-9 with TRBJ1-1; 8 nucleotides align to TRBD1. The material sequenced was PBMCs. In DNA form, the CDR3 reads TGTGCCATCTGGGGGCGACAGGGGCGTTTGGCTTTCTTT. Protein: CAIWGRQGRLAFF. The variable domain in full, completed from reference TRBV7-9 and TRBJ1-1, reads DTGVSQNPRHKITKRGQNVTFRCDPISEHNRLYWYRQTLGQGPEFLTYFQNEAQLEKSRLLSDRFSAERPKGSFSTLEIQRTEQGDSAMYLCAIWGRQGRLAFFGQGTRLTVV.